This T cell receptor (beta chain) was sequenced during a study of identifying expanded T cells in peripheral blood. Findings and limits, study-wide: Clone count variance between two-week samples rose with total template count. Differentially abundant clones: roughly 1.2 between replicates, 15 to 17 at around 14 days, less than 20 at four.

This clone was counted a single time. Its antigen is as yet unknown. V dropped 6 bases and J dropped 6; count of bases not matched to a gene: 4. The V gene's germline CDR1 is SNHLY and CDR2 FYNNEI. The CDR3 is 14 residues long. Using immunoSEQ multiplex PCR, the repertoire was profiled, and TCRdb retains in-frame clones only, with some absent. The profile covers about 53,000 clones, with about 83% appearing a single time and 17% taken by the ten largest. No infections or other immune events were documented during collection. This sequence was found in a person aged 18 to 70 in good health. The chain joins TRBV2 to TRBJ2-3; TRBD1 aligns across 12 bases. The sequenced sample consisted of blood. The CDR3 DNA reads TGTGCCAGCAGCCGGGACAGGGGGCTTGATACGCAGTATTTT. It yields the protein CASSRDRGLDTQYF.